Below are 10 T cell receptor beta chains sequenced from a single sample in a study of shared clonotypes between healthy human individuals. Generated by immunoSEQ multiplex PCR, the TCRdb table keeps only in-frame clones and is missing some. Among approximately 1,000,000 clones listed, approximately 80% were seen once. Material: memory CD4+ T cells from PBMCs. Noted subset: CD45RA-negative fraction. These receptors all stem from a man younger than 35 in good health. Some clones in this sample may be carry-over from other donors' samples.

This CDR3 is CASSTADYGYTF. The CDR3 region has the DNA TGTGCCAGCAGCACGGCCGACTATGGCTACACCTTC. The chain carries TRBV6-6 and TRBJ1-2; unclear D gene. V dropped 6 bases and J dropped 3 bases, with 8 bases sitting between them. Per the germline V gene, CDR1 is MNHNY and CDR2 is SVGAGI (reference sequence). CDR3 size: 12 residues.

The chain combines TRBV29-1 with TRBJ2-7, with D hard to call. With 1 base removed from V and 6 bases from J, the gap between germline ends came to 22 bases. This CDR3 contains 16 residues. CDR1 and CDR2 from the germline V gene are SQVTM and ANQGSEA. CDR3 region: CSVEALSSHSPTEQYF. CDR3 in DNA: TGCAGCGTTGAAGCTCTGAGTTCGCACTCCCCTACCGAGCAGTACTTC.

The chain links TRBV5-1 to TRBJ2-7, with 7 bases identical to TRBD2. The germline gives CDR1 SGHRS, CDR2 YFSETQ. The CDR3 totals 15 residues. V was pared by 0 bases and J by 2 bases, with 5 bases of the junction left unmatched. The CDR3 region has the DNA TGCGCCAGCAGCTTGGAAGGGACTACCACCTACGAGCAGTACTTC. It yields the protein CASSLEGTTTYEQYF.

This chain joins TRBV10-1 and TRBJ1-1; D ambiguous. V gave up 2 bases and J gave up 0 bases, with 16 bases separating them. The CDR3 loop spans 17 amino acids. Per the germline V gene, CDR1 is WNHNN and CDR2 is SYGVQD (reference sequence). The CDR3 protein is CASSEDLLGELNTEAFF. Written as DNA, the CDR3 is TGCGCCAGCAGTGAGGATCTCTTAGGCGAATTGAACACTGAAGCTTTCTTT.

The chain joins TRBV5-1 to TRBJ1-4; 9 bases map to TRBD1. Germline lookup yields CDR1 SGHRS and CDR2 YFSETQ. The J segment lost 4 bases and the V segment lost 4 bases, leaving 14 bases of the junction unmatched. CDR3 length equals 18 residues. The CDR3 spells CASSPGTGYLTNNEKLFF. In nucleotides, the CDR3 is TGCGCCAGCAGCCCGGGGACAGGGTATTTGACCAATAATGAAAAACTGTTTTTT.

This clone was seen just once. The chain joins TRBV5-4 to TRBJ2-1; TRBD2 aligns across 14 bases. Germline CDR1 reads SGHNT; CDR2 reads YYREEE (reference sequence). Losses at the gene ends were 4 bases for V and 11 bases for J; bases not matched to a gene: 11. The CDR3 loop spans 16 amino acids. The CDR3 region has the DNA TGTGCCAGCAGCCCCCCCCGGGGACTAGCGGGAGCCCAGCAGTTCTTC. Residues: CASSPPRGLAGAQQFF.

The CDR3 bases are TGTGCCAGCAGCCCAAGGTGGTTGGCTGGCTACACCTTC. Amino acids: CASSPRWLAGYTF. This chain joins TRBV7-6 and TRBJ1-2; no clear D gene. Deletions cut 5 bases from V and 7 bases from J, with 14 bases between. This CDR3 has 13 residues. Germline CDR1 SGHVS, CDR2 FNYEAQ. Complete variable domain (other parts from reference TRBV7-6 and TRBJ1-2): GAGVSQSPRYKVTKRGQDVALRCDPISGHVSLYWYRQALGQGPEFLTYFNYEAQQDKSGLPNDRFSAERPEGSISTLTIQRTEQRDSAMYRCASSPRWLAGYTFGSGTRLTVV.

This clone was observed a few times. The chain carries TRBV7-6 and TRBJ1-5; D gene unclear. This CDR3 contains 13 residues. Germline-derived CDR1 and CDR2 are SGHVS and FNYEAQ. Trimming removed 1 base at V and 7 bases at J, with 8 bases between. Here the CDR3 DNA reads TGTGCCAGCAGCTTAGTCAAGGGCCAGCCCCAGCATTTT. Translating gives CASSLVKGQPQHF.

The J gene is TRBJ2-7, the V gene TRBV15; the D gene could be TRBD1 or TRBD2 (6 bases each). The CDR3 sequence is 15 residues long. Germline CDR1 is LNHNV and CDR2 is YYDKDF (reference sequence). V lost 0 bases, J lost 0 bases, and 9 bases lay in between. This CDR3 is CATSRDGGHSYEQYF. The CDR3 nucleotides read TGTGCCACCAGCAGAGATGGGGGGCACTCCTACGAGCAGTACTTC. Full variable domain (outside the CDR3, taken from reference TRBV15 and TRBJ2-7): DAMVIQNPRYQVTQFGKPVTLSCSQTLNHNVMYWYQQKSSQAPKLLFHYYDKDFNNEADTPDNFQSRRPNTSFCFLDIRSPGLGDTAMYLCATSRDGGHSYEQYFGPGTRLTVT.

The V gene is TRBV6-4, the J gene TRBJ2-1; no firm D call. The germline CDR1 and CDR2 sequences are MRHNA and SNTAGT. Trimming shortened V by 6 bases and J by 7 bases, and 19 bases separated the two germline ends. CDR3 length: 15 residues. CDR3 DNA: TGTGCCAGCAGCCTGACGTTGGGAAACCAAAATGAGCAGTTCTTC. It specifies CASSLTLGNQNEQFF.